Listed here are 32 T cell receptor beta chains from one sample, sequenced in a study of T cell clonotyping in hematopoietic cell transplantation. Some clones are missing from TCRdb's copy, which holds only in-frame ones; the method was immunoSEQ multiplex PCR. The sample includes about 6,100 clones, roughly 30% of them seen just once. The source material was peripheral blood mononuclear cells, sampled 30 days after allogeneic stem cell transplant. The receptors originated from a female patient aged 50 to 60 who had an allogeneic stem cell transplant from an unrelated donor, so the T cells may come from the graft donor. Some clones in this sample may be carry-over from other donors' samples.

The CDR3 loop is CASSQDGGTQYF. The CDR3 coding sequence is TGCGCCAGCAGCCAAGATGGGGGGACCCAGTACTTC. V and J are TRBV4-1 and TRBJ2-5, with D perhaps TRBD1 or TRBD2 (5 bases each). The V end lost 0 bases, the J end lost 7 bases, and 6 bases lay between the germline ends. CDR3 size: 12 residues. Germline-derived CDR1 and CDR2 are MGHRA and YSYEKL.

The V and J genes are TRBV6-5 and TRBJ2-7; D perhaps matches TRBD2 (5 bases). The CDR3 has 13 amino acids. Trimming left V 2 bases short and J 2 bases short, with 7 bases between. Germline V gives CDR1 MNHEY, CDR2 SVGAGI. This chain's CDR3 is CASSYGGTYEQYF. CDR3 nucleotide sequence: TGTGCCAGCAGTTACGGAGGTACCTACGAGCAGTACTTC.

Worth noting for this clone: At one end the junction does not follow the germline gene, possibly because of a read error. The J gene is TRBJ2-5, the V gene TRBV6-6; D ambiguous. The end of the DNA is better explained by TRBJ2-7, so the J call may be wrong. The CDR3 has 13 amino acids. Germline V gene lookup returns CDR1 MNHNY and CDR2 SVGAGI (reference sequence). CDR3 nucleotide sequence: TGCGCCAGCAGTTACTCGGTCAGTACCGAGCAGTACTTC. Translating gives CASSYSVSTEQYF.

The V and J genes are TRBV30 and TRBJ1-2; D remains ambiguous. Trimming stripped 0 bases from V and 6 bases from J, with 8 bases between. CDR3 length: 12 residues. Germline V gives CDR1 GTSNPN, CDR2 SVGIG (reference sequence). The CDR3 protein is CAWSVRGDGYTF. Written as DNA, the CDR3 is TGTGCCTGGAGTGTACGGGGAGATGGCTACACCTTC.

The chain employs TRBV6-5 and TRBJ1-2; no definite D call. Deletions cut 6 bases from V and 4 bases from J, with 12 bases between. The CDR3 has 13 amino acids. The germline V gene has CDR1 MNHEY and CDR2 SVGAGI. CDR3 DNA sequence: TGTGCCAGCAGAACCGACAAGGGCTATGGCTACACCTTC. It codes for CASRTDKGYGYTF.

The chain links TRBV7-6 to TRBJ1-6, with 7 bases that match TRBD1. J was trimmed by 7 bases and V by 5 bases; bases with no gene match: 5. Per the germline V gene, CDR1 is SGHVS and CDR2 is FNYEAQ. The CDR3 spans 14 residues. CDR3 nucleotide sequence: TGTGCCAGCAGCGTCGGGACAGTCAATTCACCCCTCCACTTT. Residues: CASSVGTVNSPLHF.

V gene TRBV6-5 combines with J gene TRBJ1-6; no definite D call. CDR3 length equals 15 residues. CDR1 and CDR2 (germline): MNHEY, SVGAGI. Trimming shortened V by 5 bases and J by 9 bases, and 17 bases separated the two germline ends. As DNA, the CDR3 is TGTGCCAGCAGTCCCGACGACCCCCTTTTTTCACCCCTCCACTTT. This translates into CASSPDDPLFSPLHF.

This clone was recorded a few times. The V call is TRBV14, the J call TRBJ1-6; D gene unclear. The CDR3 has 15 residues. The V and J ends lost 1 base and 5 bases respectively, with 9 bases between them. Germline V CDR1 and CDR2: SGHDN, FVKESK. The CDR3, as DNA: TGTGCCAGCAGCCAAGGGCAGATAAATAATTCACCCCTCCACTTT. Amino acids: CASSQGQINNSPLHF. Variable domain in full (rest from reference TRBV14 and TRBJ1-6): EAGVTQFPSHSVIEKGQTVTLRCDPISGHDNLYWYRRVMGKEIKFLLHFVKESKQDESGMPNNRFLAERTGGTYSTLKVQPAELEDSGVYFCASSQGQINNSPLHFGNGTRLTVT.

This clone is judged medium-sized. CDR3 loop: CAISEFPGGQTSDEQFF. The CDR3 bases are TGTGCCATCAGTGAGTTTCCAGGGGGGCAGACTAGCGATGAGCAGTTCTTC. The chain uses TRBV10-3 and TRBJ2-1; D is possibly TRBD2 (8 bases). Trimming took off 1 base at V and 8 bases at J, with 21 bases between the two ends. The CDR3 runs to 17 residues. CDR1 is ENHRY and CDR2 is SYGVKD in the germline V gene.

The chain uses TRBV25-1 and TRBJ1-2; tentative D call: TRBD1 (6 bases). This CDR3 contains 12 residues. V was clipped by 4 bases and J by 9 bases, with 12 bases between them. CDR1 is MGHDK and CDR2 is SYGVNS in the germline V gene. The CDR3 sequence is CASSANRARYTF. The DNA for the CDR3 is TGTGCCAGCAGTGCGAACAGGGCACGCTACACCTTC.

The CDR3 loop is CAWSVLAVWTEAFF. Written as DNA, the CDR3 is TGTGCCTGGAGTGTATTAGCGGTGTGGACTGAAGCTTTCTTT. The chain uses TRBV30 and TRBJ1-1; D is unclear. Germline V gene lookup returns CDR1 GTSNPN and CDR2 SVGIG (reference sequence). The V and J ends lost 0 bases and 5 bases respectively, with 13 bases between them. CDR3 length: 14 residues.

The chain recombines TRBV30 with TRBJ1-1, with D uncertain. This CDR3 has 13 amino acids. Trimming removed 0 bases at V and 11 bases at J, with 16 bases between. Germline V gives CDR1 GTSNPN, CDR2 SVGIG (reference sequence). CDR3 amino acids: CAWSVGVPHDAFF. The CDR3 nucleotides read TGTGCCTGGAGTGTTGGGGTCCCCCACGACGCTTTCTTT. Using reference TRBV30 and TRBJ1-1 for the parts outside the CDR3, the full variable domain is SQTIHQWPATLVQPVGSPLSLECTVEGTSNPNLYWYRQAAGRGLQLLFYSVGIGQISSEVPQNLSASRPQDRQFILSSKKLLLSDSGFYLCAWSVGVPHDAFFGQGTRLTVV.

This clone has only a few counts. The chain links TRBV9 to TRBJ2-7; no definite D call. V was cut by 4 bases and J by 2 bases, with 10 bases left in between. Germline lookup yields CDR1 SGDLS and CDR2 YYNGEE. The CDR3 loop spans 13 amino acids. In DNA, the CDR3 is TGTGCCAGCAGCCGTGAAGGTCCCTACGAGCAGTACTTC. Translating it yields CASSREGPYEQYF.

The rearrangement uses TRBV30 and TRBJ2-7, with D perhaps being TRBD1 or TRBD2 (5 bases each). The CDR3 extends over 13 amino acids. Looked up from germline, CDR1 is GTSNPN and CDR2 is SVGIG (reference sequence). V gave up 0 bases and J gave up 6 bases, with 12 bases separating them. This CDR3 is CAWSVREGREQYF. CDR3 DNA: TGTGCCTGGAGTGTACGAGAGGGACGCGAGCAGTACTTC.

A note on this clone: Its ends do not fully match the called genes, so a read error is possible. The rearrangement links TRBV30 to TRBJ2-6, with D perhaps TRBD1 (5 bases). From germline, CDR1 is GTSNPN and CDR2 SVGIG (reference sequence). CDR3 size: 14 residues. The DNA of the CDR3 is TGTGCCTGGAGTGTACTCAGTGGGGCCAACGTCCCGACTTTC. Protein: CAWSVLSGANVPTF.

This sequence joins TRBV4-3 and TRBJ2-3, with 7 bases aligning to TRBD1. Germline V gives CDR1 LGHNA, CDR2 YSLEER. CDR3 size: 16 residues. V lost 0 bases, J lost 4 bases, and 7 bases stayed unmatched. The CDR3 loop is CASSQDRGRGSDTQYF. The CDR3 nucleotides read TGCGCCAGCAGCCAAGATAGAGGCAGGGGGTCAGATACGCAGTATTTT.

The chain joins TRBV19 to TRBJ2-7; D is undetermined. Trimming removed 5 bases from V and 3 bases from J, with 11 bases in between. Germline V lookup: CDR1 LNHDA, CDR2 SQIVND (reference sequence). This CDR3 has 13 amino acids. CDR3 nucleotides: TGTGCCAGTAGTCTCGACATATTCTACGAGCAGTACTTC. Amino acids: CASSLDIFYEQYF.

The count of this clone is one. V gene TRBV30 combines with J gene TRBJ2-3, with D hard to call. CDR1 and CDR2 (germline): GTSNPN, SVGIG (reference sequence). The length of the CDR3 is 12 residues. The germline V and J ends were trimmed by 5 bases and 0 bases, with 6 bases remaining between them. The CDR3, as DNA: TGTGCCTGGGCAGTAAGCACAGATACGCAGTATTTT. Translating gives CAWAVSTDTQYF. Full variable domain (outside the CDR3, taken from reference TRBV30 and TRBJ2-3): SQTIHQWPATLVQPVGSPLSLECTVEGTSNPNLYWYRQAAGRGLQLLFYSVGIGQISSEVPQNLSASRPQDRQFILSSKKLLLSDSGFYLCAWAVSTDTQYFGPGTRLTVL.

The rearrangement links TRBV30 to TRBJ2-5, with TRBD2 identical over 8 bases. The CDR3 length is 14 residues. Germline CDR1 and CDR2: GTSNPN and SVGIG (reference sequence). V lost 3 bases, J lost 5 bases, and 8 bases stayed unmatched. The CDR3, as DNA: TGTGCCTGGAGCGACGGACTAGCCGGGGAGACCCAGTACTTC. Translation: CAWSDGLAGETQYF.

The chain uses TRBV5-6 and TRBJ2-7, with D perhaps TRBD2 (5 bases). The V end lost 4 bases, the J end lost 2 bases, and 16 bases lay between the germline ends. The length of the CDR3 is 15 residues. Germline V gives CDR1 SGHDT, CDR2 YYEEEE. CDR3 region: CASSTRDTLPYEQYF. DNA for the CDR3: TGTGCCAGCAGCACCCGGGATACACTACCCTACGAGCAGTACTTC. The entire variable domain, with the rest obtained from reference TRBV5-6 and TRBJ2-7, is as follows: DAGVTQSPTHLIKTRGQQVTLRCSPKSGHDTVSWYQQALGQGPQFIFQYYEEEERQRGNFPDRFSGHQFPNYSSELNVNALLLGDSALYLCASSTRDTLPYEQYFGPGTRLTVT.

The chain combines TRBV30 with TRBJ1-6; 8 nucleotides agree with TRBD1. Trimming cost V 7 bases and J 3 bases; bases outside gene matches: 5. The CDR3 has 14 amino acids. Per germline, CDR1 GTSNPN and CDR2 SVGIG (reference sequence). The CDR3 loop reads CASTGVDYNSPLHF. The DNA for the CDR3 is TGTGCCTCGACAGGGGTGGACTATAATTCACCCCTCCACTTT.

This clone appeared a few times. CDR3 nucleotide sequence: TGTGCCAGCAGCTTTATTCCGGGACAGCAGTACTTC. Protein sequence: CASSFIPGQQYF. The chain couples TRBV5-8 to TRBJ2-7; tentatively, D is TRBD1 or TRBD2 (5 bases each). The CDR3 sequence is 12 residues long. The germline V and J ends were trimmed by 2 bases and 8 bases, with 11 bases remaining between them. The V gene's germline CDR1 is SGHTS and CDR2 YDEGEE.

This clone showed up just a few times. The J gene is TRBJ2-7, the V gene TRBV6-5; possible D gene TRBD2, 5 bases. V was shortened by 0 bases and J by 2 bases, with 11 bases between the two germline ends. The CDR3 totals 15 residues. Germline CDR1 is MNHEY and CDR2 is SVGAGI. CDR3 loop: CASSYSPGSPYEQYF. The CDR3 DNA follows: TGTGCCAGCAGTTACTCCCCGGGGAGTCCCTACGAGCAGTACTTC.

V usage is TRBV30 and J usage is TRBJ2-7, with a weak D call TRBD1 (6 bases). V shed 0 bases and J shed 3 bases, with 12 bases lying between them. The length of the CDR3 is 14 residues. Germline CDR1 reads GTSNPN; CDR2 reads SVGIG (reference sequence). CDR3 sequence reads: CAWSVSQGGYEQYF. Here the CDR3 DNA reads TGTGCCTGGAGTGTGTCACAGGGTGGCTACGAGCAGTACTTC.

The rearrangement links TRBV28 to TRBJ2-7; 7 positions match TRBD2. This CDR3 is built from 14 residues. Trimming took 5 bases from V and 6 from J; bases not matched to a gene: 10. Germline CDR1 and CDR2: MDHEN and SYDVKM. Here the CDR3 reads CASSPRGGVGEQYF. CDR3 nucleotide sequence: TGTGCCAGCAGTCCCCGGGGAGGGGTGGGCGAGCAGTACTTC.

CDR3 bases: TGTGCCAGCAGCTCTGACAGCTCTGGAAACACCATATATTTT. It yields the protein CASSSDSSGNTIYF. The rearrangement uses TRBV5-6 and TRBJ1-3; TRBD1 is a possible D gene (5 bases). The CDR3 is made up of 14 amino acids. V shed 3 bases and J shed 0 bases, with 7 bases lying between them. Germline CDR1 is SGHDT and CDR2 is YYEEEE.

The chain combines TRBV30 with TRBJ2-2, with D perhaps assigned TRBD1 or TRBD2 (5 bases each). V lost 2 bases and J lost 6, with 16 bases in between. The CDR3 extends over 15 amino acids. In germline, CDR1 is GTSNPN, CDR2 SVGIG (reference sequence). The CDR3 DNA is TGTGCCTGGAGTTTCCCAGGGACGGGTCCCGGGGAGCTGTTTTTT. Protein sequence: CAWSFPGTGPGELFF.

This clone was detected a few times. Relative to the germline gene, one junction end is altered; a read error may explain this. The CDR3 reads CASSYPAGPPLIF. For the CDR3, the DNA is TGTGCCAGCAGTTACCCCGCGGGACCGCCACTAATCTTC. The rearrangement uses TRBV6-5 and TRBJ1-2, with D possibly TRBD1 on 5 matching bases. CDR1 and CDR2 (germline): MNHEY, SVGAGI. This CDR3 is built from 13 residues.

This clone has a handful of counts. J is TRBJ2-7 and V is TRBV30, with 8 bases that match TRBD1. Germline V gene lookup returns CDR1 GTSNPN and CDR2 SVGIG (reference sequence). Trimming at V came to 2 bases and at J to 0 bases, leaving 3 bases not matched to a gene. The CDR3 totals 14 residues. CDR3 bases: TGTGCCTGGAGTACCGGGACAGGCTCCTACGAGCAGTACTTC. This translates into CAWSTGTGSYEQYF.

The chain carries TRBV6-1 and TRBJ1-2; 11 bases line up with TRBD1. The CDR3 is 16 residues long. CDR1 is MNHNS and CDR2 is SASEGT in the germline V gene. V lost 3 bases and J lost 7; bases outside the gene matches: 10. CDR3 in amino acids: CASSDLLGQGASGYTF. The CDR3 nucleotides read TGTGCCAGCAGTGACCTCTTAGGACAGGGGGCTAGTGGCTACACCTTC.

The V gene is TRBV6-5, the J gene TRBJ2-7; maybe TRBD2 (5 bases). Germline CDR1 and CDR2: MNHEY and SVGAGI. V was trimmed by 2 bases and J by 6 bases, leaving 11 bases between them. The CDR3 has 13 amino acids. CDR3: CASSYPSGTEQYF. In nucleotides, the CDR3 is TGTGCCAGCAGTTACCCAAGCGGTACCGAGCAGTACTTC.

The chain uses TRBV28 and TRBJ2-7, with D perhaps matching TRBD1 (8 bases). CDR3 size: 15 residues. CDR1 and CDR2 from the germline V gene are MDHEN and SYDVKM. Trimming pared 5 bases from V and 3 bases from J, leaving 17 bases between. CDR3 region: CASSGGGQELYEQYF. CDR3 nucleotides: TGTGCCAGCAGTGGGGGGGGACAGGAGCTCTACGAGCAGTACTTC.